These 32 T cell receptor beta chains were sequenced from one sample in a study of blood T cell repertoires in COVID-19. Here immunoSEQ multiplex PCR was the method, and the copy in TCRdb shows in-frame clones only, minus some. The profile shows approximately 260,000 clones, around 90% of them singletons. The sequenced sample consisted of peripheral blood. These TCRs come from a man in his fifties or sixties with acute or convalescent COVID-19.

In nucleotides, the CDR3 is TGTGCTAGTGGTTTGGTAAGCTTCCGCAGGATCAATCAGCCCCAGCATTTT. Its protein product is CASGLVSFRRINQPQHF. V usage is TRBV12-5 and J usage is TRBJ1-5; D unresolved. The germline V gene has CDR1 LGHNT and CDR2 FRNRAP. CDR3 length equals 17 residues. V shed 0 bases and J shed 3 bases, with 15 bases lying between them.

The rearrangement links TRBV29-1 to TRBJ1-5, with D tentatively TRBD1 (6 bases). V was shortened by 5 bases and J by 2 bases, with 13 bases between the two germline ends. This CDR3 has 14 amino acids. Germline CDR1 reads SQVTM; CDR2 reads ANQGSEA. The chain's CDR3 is CSVIQSGGNQPQHF. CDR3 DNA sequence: TGCAGCGTTATACAATCAGGGGGCAATCAGCCCCAGCATTTT.

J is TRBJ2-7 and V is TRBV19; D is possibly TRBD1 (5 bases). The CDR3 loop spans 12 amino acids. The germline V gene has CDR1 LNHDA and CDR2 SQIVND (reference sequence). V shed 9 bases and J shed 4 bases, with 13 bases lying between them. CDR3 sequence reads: CASRDRGYEQYF. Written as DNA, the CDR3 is TGTGCCAGCAGAGACAGAGGTTACGAGCAGTACTTC.

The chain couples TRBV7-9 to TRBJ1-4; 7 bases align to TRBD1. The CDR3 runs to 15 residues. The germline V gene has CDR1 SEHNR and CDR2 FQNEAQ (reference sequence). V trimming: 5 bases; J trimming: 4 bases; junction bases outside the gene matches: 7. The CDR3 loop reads CASSLGGTVNEKLFF. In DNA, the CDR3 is TGTGCCAGCAGCCTTGGAGGGACAGTTAATGAAAAACTGTTTTTT.

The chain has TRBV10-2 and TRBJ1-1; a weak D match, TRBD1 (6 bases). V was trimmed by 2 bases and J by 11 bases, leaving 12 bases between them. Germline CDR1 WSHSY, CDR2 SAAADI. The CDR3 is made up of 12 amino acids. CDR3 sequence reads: CASSEPTGFAFF. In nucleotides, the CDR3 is TGCGCCAGCAGTGAGCCTACAGGGTTCGCTTTCTTT.

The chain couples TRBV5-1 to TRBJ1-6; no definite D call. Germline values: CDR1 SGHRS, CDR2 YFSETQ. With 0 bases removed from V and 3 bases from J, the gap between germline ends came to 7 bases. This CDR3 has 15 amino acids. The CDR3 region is CASSLDPDYNSPLHF. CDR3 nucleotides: TGCGCCAGCAGCTTGGACCCAGACTATAATTCACCCCTCCACTTT.

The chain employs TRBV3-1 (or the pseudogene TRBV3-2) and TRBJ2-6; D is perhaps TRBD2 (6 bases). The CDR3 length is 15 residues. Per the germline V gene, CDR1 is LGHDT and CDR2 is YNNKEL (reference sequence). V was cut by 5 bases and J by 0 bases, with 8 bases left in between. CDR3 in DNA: TGTGCCAGCAGCGACGGGGGCTCTGGGGCCAACGTCCTGACTTTC. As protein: CASSDGGSGANVLTF.

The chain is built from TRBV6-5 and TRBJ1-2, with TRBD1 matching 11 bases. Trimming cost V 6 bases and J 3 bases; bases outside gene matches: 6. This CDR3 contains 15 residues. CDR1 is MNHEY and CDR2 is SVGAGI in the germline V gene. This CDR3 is CASRSPGQGDYGYTF. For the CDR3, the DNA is TGTGCCAGCAGATCCCCGGGACAGGGGGACTATGGCTACACCTTC.

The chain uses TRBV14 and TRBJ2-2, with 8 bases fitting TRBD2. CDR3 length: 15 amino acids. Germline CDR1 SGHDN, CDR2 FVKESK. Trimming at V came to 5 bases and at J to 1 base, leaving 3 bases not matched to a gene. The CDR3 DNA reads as TGTGCCAGCAGCTACGGGACTAGGAACACCGGGGAGCTGTTTTTT. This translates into CASSYGTRNTGELFF.

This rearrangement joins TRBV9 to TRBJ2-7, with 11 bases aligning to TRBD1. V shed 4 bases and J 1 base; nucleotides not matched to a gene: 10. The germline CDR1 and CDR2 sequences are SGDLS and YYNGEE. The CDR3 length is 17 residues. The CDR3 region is CASSKELGQGASYEQYF. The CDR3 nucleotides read TGTGCCAGCAGCAAAGAACTCGGACAGGGGGCTTCCTACGAGCAGTACTTC. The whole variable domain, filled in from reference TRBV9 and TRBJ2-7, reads DSGVTQTPKHLITATGQRVTLRCSPRSGDLSVYWYQQSLDQGLQFLIQYYNGEERAKGNILERFSAQQFPDLHSELNLSSLELGDSALYFCASSKELGQGASYEQYFGPGTRLTVT.

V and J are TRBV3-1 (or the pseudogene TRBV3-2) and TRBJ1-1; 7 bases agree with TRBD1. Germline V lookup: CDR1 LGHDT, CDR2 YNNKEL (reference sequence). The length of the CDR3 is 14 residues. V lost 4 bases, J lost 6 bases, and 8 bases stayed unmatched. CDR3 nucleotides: TGTGCCAGCAGCCGTTCGACAGGGTTAGCTGAAGCTTTCTTT. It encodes CASSRSTGLAEAFF.

In DNA form, the CDR3 reads TGTGCCAGCAGCCAAACAGGCTCTGGGGCCAACGTCCTGACTTTC. Translation gives CASSQTGSGANVLTF. V is TRBV3-1 (or the pseudogene TRBV3-2) and J is TRBJ2-6; weak D call: TRBD1 (5 bases). V was cut by 2 bases and J by 0 bases, with 5 bases left in between. The CDR3 has 15 amino acids. CDR1 and CDR2 from the germline V gene are LGHDT and YNNKEL (reference sequence).

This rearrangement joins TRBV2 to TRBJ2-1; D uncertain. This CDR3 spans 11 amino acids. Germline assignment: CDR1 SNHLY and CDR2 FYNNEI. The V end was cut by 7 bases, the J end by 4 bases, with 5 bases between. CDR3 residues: CASTSYNEQFF. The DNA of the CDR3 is TGTGCCAGCACCAGTTACAATGAGCAGTTCTTC.

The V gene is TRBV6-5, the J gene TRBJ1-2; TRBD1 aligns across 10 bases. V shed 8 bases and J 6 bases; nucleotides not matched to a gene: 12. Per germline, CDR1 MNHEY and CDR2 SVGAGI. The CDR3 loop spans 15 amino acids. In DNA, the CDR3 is TGTGCCAGCGGAACATCGGACAGGGGGTTTCATGGCTACACCTTC. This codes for CASGTSDRGFHGYTF.

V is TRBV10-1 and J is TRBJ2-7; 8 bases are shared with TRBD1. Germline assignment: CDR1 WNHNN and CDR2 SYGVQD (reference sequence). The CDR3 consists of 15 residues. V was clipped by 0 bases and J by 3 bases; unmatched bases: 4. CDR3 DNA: TGCGCCAGCAGTGAGTCGACAGGGGATGGCTACGAGCAGTACTTC. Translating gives CASSESTGDGYEQYF.

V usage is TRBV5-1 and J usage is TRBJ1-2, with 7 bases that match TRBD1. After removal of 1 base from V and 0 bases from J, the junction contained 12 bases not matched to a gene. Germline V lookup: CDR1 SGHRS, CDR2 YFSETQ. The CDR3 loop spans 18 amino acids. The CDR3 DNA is TGCGCCAGCAGCTTGTTGGGGTCAGGGGGTACAGCTAACTATGGCTACACCTTC. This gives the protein CASSLLGSGGTANYGYTF.

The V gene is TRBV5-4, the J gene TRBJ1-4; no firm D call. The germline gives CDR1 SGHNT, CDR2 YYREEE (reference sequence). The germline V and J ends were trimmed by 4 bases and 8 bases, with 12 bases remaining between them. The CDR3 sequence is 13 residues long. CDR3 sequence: CASSTLPGEKLFF. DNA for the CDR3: TGTGCCAGCAGCACCCTTCCGGGGGAAAAACTGTTTTTT.

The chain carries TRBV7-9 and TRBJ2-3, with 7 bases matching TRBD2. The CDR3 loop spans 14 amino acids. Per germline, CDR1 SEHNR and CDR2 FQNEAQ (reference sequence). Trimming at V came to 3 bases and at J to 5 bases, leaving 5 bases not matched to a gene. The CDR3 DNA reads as TGTGCCAGCAGCTTTAAGCGGGAACGAGATACGCAGTATTTT. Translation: CASSFKRERDTQYF. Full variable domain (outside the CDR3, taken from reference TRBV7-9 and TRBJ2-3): DTGVSQNPRHKITKRGQNVTFRCDPISEHNRLYWYRQTLGQGPEFLTYFQNEAQLEKSRLLSDRFSAERPKGSFSTLEIQRTEQGDSAMYLCASSFKRERDTQYFGPGTRLTVL.

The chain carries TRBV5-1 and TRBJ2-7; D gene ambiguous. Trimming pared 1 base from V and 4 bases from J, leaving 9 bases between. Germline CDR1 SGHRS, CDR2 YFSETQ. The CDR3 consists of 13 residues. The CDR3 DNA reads TGCGCCAGCAGCTTGAACGGGTTTTACGAGCAGTACTTC. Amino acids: CASSLNGFYEQYF.

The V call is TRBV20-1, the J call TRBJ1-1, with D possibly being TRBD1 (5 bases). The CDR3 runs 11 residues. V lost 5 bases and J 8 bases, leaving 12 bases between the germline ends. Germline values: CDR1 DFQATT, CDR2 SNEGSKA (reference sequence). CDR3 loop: CSAPRQNEAFF. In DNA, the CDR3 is TGCAGTGCTCCCAGACAGAACGAAGCTTTCTTT.

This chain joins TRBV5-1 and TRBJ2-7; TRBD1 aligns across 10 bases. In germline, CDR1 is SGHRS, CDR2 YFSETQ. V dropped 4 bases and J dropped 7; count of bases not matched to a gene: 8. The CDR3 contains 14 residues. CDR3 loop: CASSIRDRGSEQYF. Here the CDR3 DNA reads TGCGCCAGCAGCATCCGGGACAGGGGATCGGAGCAGTACTTC.

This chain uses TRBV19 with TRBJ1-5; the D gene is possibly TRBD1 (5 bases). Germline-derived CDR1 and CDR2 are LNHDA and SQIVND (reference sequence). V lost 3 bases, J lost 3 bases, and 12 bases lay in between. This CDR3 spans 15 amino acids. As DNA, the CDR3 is TGTGCCAGTAGTATGCCCAGACAGATCAATCAGCCCCAGCATTTT. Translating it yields CASSMPRQINQPQHF.

In nucleotides, the CDR3 is TGTGCCAGCAGCCAAGGGGAGGGGCGGGGCGATGGCTACACCTTC. Amino acid sequence: CASSQGEGRGDGYTF. V gene TRBV3-1 (or the pseudogene TRBV3-2) combines with J gene TRBJ1-2; a weak D match, TRBD1 (5 bases). V was clipped by 1 base and J by 6 bases, with 15 bases between them. CDR1 is LGHDT and CDR2 is YNNKEL in the germline V gene (reference sequence). The CDR3 runs 15 residues.

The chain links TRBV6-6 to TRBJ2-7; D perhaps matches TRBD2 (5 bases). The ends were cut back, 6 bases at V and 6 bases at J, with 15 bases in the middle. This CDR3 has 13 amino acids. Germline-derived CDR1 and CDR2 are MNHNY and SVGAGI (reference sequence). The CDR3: CASSHGKGGEQYF. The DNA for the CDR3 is TGTGCCAGCAGCCACGGGAAGGGCGGCGAGCAGTACTTC.

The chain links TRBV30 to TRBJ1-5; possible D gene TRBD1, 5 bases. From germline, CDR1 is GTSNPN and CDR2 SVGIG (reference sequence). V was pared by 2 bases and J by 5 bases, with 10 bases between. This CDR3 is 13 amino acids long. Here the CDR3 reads CAWSPGLDQPQHF. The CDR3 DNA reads TGTGCCTGGAGTCCAGGGTTGGATCAGCCCCAGCATTTT. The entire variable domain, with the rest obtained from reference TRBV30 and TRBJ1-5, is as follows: SQTIHQWPATLVQPVGSPLSLECTVEGTSNPNLYWYRQAAGRGLQLLFYSVGIGQISSEVPQNLSASRPQDRQFILSSKKLLLSDSGFYLCAWSPGLDQPQHFGDGTRLSIL.

The CDR3 coding sequence is TGTGCCTGGCCCCCTCCGGGACAGCATGGTGGCTACACCTTC. Its protein product is CAWPPPGQHGGYTF. The chain carries TRBV30 and TRBJ1-2, with TRBD1 matching over 7 bases. Germline values: CDR1 GTSNPN, CDR2 SVGIG (reference sequence). This CDR3 contains 14 residues. V shed 5 bases and J 7 bases; nucleotides not matched to a gene: 13.

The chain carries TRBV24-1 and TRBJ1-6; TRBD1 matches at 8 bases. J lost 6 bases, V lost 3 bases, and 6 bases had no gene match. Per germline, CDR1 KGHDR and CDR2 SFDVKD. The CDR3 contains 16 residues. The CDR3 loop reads CATSDGRGQSNSPLHF. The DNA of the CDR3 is TGTGCCACCAGTGATGGCAGGGGGCAAAGTAATTCACCCCTCCACTTT.

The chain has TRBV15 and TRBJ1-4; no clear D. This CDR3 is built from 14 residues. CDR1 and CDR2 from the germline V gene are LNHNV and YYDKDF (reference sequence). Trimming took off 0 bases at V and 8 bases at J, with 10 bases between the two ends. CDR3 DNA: TGTGCCACCAGCAGAGACTTGAGGGAGGAAAAACTGTTTTTT. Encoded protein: CATSRDLREEKLFF.

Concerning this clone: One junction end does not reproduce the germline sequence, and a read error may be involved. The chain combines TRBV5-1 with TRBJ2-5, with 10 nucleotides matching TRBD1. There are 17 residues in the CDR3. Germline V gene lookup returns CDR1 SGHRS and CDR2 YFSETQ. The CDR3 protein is CASSLAGDRGHQATQYF. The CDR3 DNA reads TGCGCCAGCAGCTTGGCCGGGGACAGGGGACACCAAGCGACCCAGTACTTC.

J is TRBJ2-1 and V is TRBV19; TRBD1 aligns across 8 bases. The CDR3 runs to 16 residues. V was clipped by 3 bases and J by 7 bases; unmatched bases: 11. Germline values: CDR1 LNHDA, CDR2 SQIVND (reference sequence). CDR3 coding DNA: TGTGCCAGTAGTATCGGGGGCAGGGGGCAAGGAAATGAGCAGTTCTTC. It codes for CASSIGGRGQGNEQFF. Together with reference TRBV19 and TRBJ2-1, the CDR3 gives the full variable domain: DGGITQSPKYLFRKEGQNVTLSCEQNLNHDAMYWYRQDPGQGLRLIYYSQIVNDFQKGDIAEGYSVSREKKESFPLTVTSAQKNPTAFYLCASSIGGRGQGNEQFFGPGTRLTVL.

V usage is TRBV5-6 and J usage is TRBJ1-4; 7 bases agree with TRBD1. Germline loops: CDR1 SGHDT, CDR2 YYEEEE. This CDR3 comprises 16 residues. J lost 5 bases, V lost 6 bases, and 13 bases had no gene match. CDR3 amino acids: CASTLGVTGLNEKLFF. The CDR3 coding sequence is TGTGCCAGCACCCTGGGGGTGACAGGGCTGAATGAAAAACTGTTTTTT.

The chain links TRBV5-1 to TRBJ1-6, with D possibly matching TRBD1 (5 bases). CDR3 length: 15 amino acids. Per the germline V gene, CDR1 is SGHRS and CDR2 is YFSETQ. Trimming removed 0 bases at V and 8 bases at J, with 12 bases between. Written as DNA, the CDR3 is TGCGCCAGCAGCTTGGAGGTAGGGGCTTATTCACCCCTCCACTTT. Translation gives CASSLEVGAYSPLHF.